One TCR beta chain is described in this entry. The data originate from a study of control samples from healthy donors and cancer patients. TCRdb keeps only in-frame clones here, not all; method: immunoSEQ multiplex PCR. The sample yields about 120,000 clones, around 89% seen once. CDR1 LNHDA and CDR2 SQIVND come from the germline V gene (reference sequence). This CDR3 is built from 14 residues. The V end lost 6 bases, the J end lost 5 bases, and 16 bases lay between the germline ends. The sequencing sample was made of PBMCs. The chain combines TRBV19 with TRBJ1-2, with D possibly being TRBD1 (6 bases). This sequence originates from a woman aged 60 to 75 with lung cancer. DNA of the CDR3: TGTGCCAGTAGCGCAACAGGGAGGCCTTATGGCTACACCTTC. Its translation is CASSATGRPYGYTF.